The following is a T cell receptor beta chain sequence with its context. A sample-barcoded 5' primer and a J-beta primer mix were used in a second PCR of about 7 to 12 cycles. MiXCR was run by TCRdb on the 5' RACE reads, yielding one entry per CDR3 protein. The table lists more than 900,000 distinct CDR3 sequences, roughly 24% of them singletons. This entry comes from a study of blood T cells in healthy people across ages. Germline CDR1 and CDR2: MNHEY and SVGAGI. The CDR3 has 13 amino acids. V was clipped by 5 bases and J by 4 bases, with 10 bases between them. The same specimen was also included in a second study, on T cells of mothers and their children.

The sequenced sample was blood. The V and J genes are TRBV6-5 and TRBJ2-3, with D possibly matching TRBD1 (5 bases). This TCR was sampled from a girl aged 2 to 9 in good health. The chain's CDR3 is CASSTRTPDTQYF. For the CDR3, the DNA is TGTGCCAGCAGTACCCGGACACCAGATACGCAGTATTTT.